The 25 T cell receptor beta chains in this list originate from one sample, sequenced in a study of T cells expressing NK-cell markers (dated by TCRdb to 2018 to 2021). Library preparation employed 5' RACE. The run used an Illumina HiSeq 2000. TCRdb reprocessed the reads and assigns one entry to each CDR3 protein sequence, leaving out DNA. The table for this sample lists about 170,000 distinct CDR3 sequences. 20% to 25% of the sample belongs to the ten largest clones. The sequencing input was blood T cells: a sorted CD56 or NKG2C T cell subset, CD4+ or CD8+ T cells, or bulk PBMC T cells (not recorded which). The source of these receptors is a man aged 18-70 years in good health.

V is TRBV19 and J is TRBJ2-3; TCRdb proposes TRBD1, but this gene call is untestable without DNA. This CDR3 contains 14 residues. Germline values: CDR1 LNHDA, CDR2 SQIVND (reference sequence). The chain's CDR3 is CASADRGSRDTQYF.

The chain uses TRBV14 and TRBJ2-3; TCRdb selects TRBD2, and the lack of DNA leaves this call unchecked. Germline-derived CDR1 and CDR2 are SGHDN and FVKESK. This CDR3 comprises 17 residues. This CDR3 reads CASSPLEAGGLGDTQYF.

Here the CDR3 reads CASSQQGKYNEQFF. The chain joins TRBV27 to TRBJ2-1; with no DNA, the TCRdb D assignment of TRBD1 cannot be verified. The germline CDR1 and CDR2 sequences are MNHEY and SMNVEV (reference sequence). The CDR3 length is 14 residues.

The CDR3 is CSARDWTGTQETQYF. The chain uses TRBV20-1 and TRBJ2-5; the TCRdb D gene call, TRBD1, has no DNA to confirm it. The CDR3 extends over 15 amino acids. Per the germline V gene, CDR1 is DFQATT and CDR2 is SNEGSKA (reference sequence).

CDR3 protein: CASSYDSYEQYF. This sequence joins TRBV7-9 and TRBJ2-7. The germline V gene has CDR1 SEHNR and CDR2 FQNEAQ (reference sequence). The CDR3 contains 12 residues.

The genes are TRBV9 and TRBJ1-4; TCRdb's D call of TRBD1 is untestable without DNA. The CDR3 is 15 residues long. Germline assignment: CDR1 SGDLS and CDR2 YYNGEE. The CDR3 sequence: CASSLSGQGVGKLFF.

This chain uses TRBV15 with TRBJ1-3. Germline CDR1 is LNHNV and CDR2 is YYDKDF (reference sequence). This CDR3 contains 12 residues. This chain's CDR3 is CATSTQGNTIYF. The variable domain in full, with the rest retrieved from reference TRBV15 and TRBJ1-3, is DAMVIQNPRYQVTQFGKPVTLSCSQTLNHNVMYWYQQKSSQAPKLLFHYYDKDFNNEADTPDNFQSRRPNTSFCFLDIRSPGLGDTAMYLCATSTQGNTIYFGEGSWLTVV.

The chain recombines TRBV12-3 or TRBV12-4 with TRBJ2-1; TCRdb indicates TRBD1, and absent DNA this call remains unverified. This CDR3 is built from 13 residues. CDR3 region: CASSLSGVAEQFF.

The gene calls are TRBV9 and TRBJ1-1; TCRdb selects TRBD1, and the lack of DNA leaves this call unchecked. In germline, CDR1 is SGDLS, CDR2 YYNGEE. The CDR3 totals 15 residues. This CDR3 is CASSPRQGVNTEAFF.

The chain has TRBV7-8 and TRBJ2-7; TCRdb's assignment of TRBD2 cannot be checked, as there is no DNA. The CDR3 is made up of 14 amino acids. Germline V gene lookup returns CDR1 SGHVS and CDR2 FQNEAQ. CDR3 residues: CASSSRTSAGEQYF.

The gene calls are TRBV12-3 or TRBV12-4 and TRBJ2-3; the D call from TCRdb, TRBD1, cannot be confirmed without DNA. The CDR3 totals 12 residues. CDR3 sequence: CAGTGSTDTQYF.

This chain uses TRBV4-1 with TRBJ2-1; the D gene TCRdb calls, TRBD2, cannot be checked with no DNA. The germline CDR1 and CDR2 sequences are MGHRA and YSYEKL. This CDR3 is 19 amino acids long. The CDR3 reads CASSQGPAGGTNAYNEQFF.

The chain is built from TRBV6-1 and TRBJ1-1; as DNA is missing, the TRBD1 call by TCRdb cannot be tested. The V gene's germline CDR1 is MNHNS and CDR2 SASEGT. This CDR3 comprises 14 residues. CDR3 sequence reads: CASRLPDRGTEAFF.

The chain joins TRBV6-1 to TRBJ2-1; without DNA, the TCRdb call of TRBD1 cannot be checked. Germline CDR1 and CDR2: MNHNS and SASEGT. This CDR3 contains 13 residues. This chain's CDR3 is CASKGWYNNEQFF.

The V gene is TRBV6-5, the J gene TRBJ1-1. Germline V gene sequence: CDR1 MNHEY, CDR2 SVGAGI. The CDR3 spans 15 residues. CDR3 region: CASSYSRALNTEAFF.

The chain carries TRBV7-8 and TRBJ2-5; TCRdb lists TRBD2, though no DNA is available to test this call. CDR3 length: 17 amino acids. Germline V gene sequence: CDR1 SGHVS, CDR2 FQNEAQ. This CDR3 is CASSKPGLAGGTETQYF.

The rearrangement links TRBV7-8 to TRBJ2-1. Germline V CDR1 and CDR2: SGHVS, FQNEAQ. The CDR3 is 16 amino acids. This CDR3 reads CASSLASSLRYNEQFF.

The chain combines TRBV27 with TRBJ1-2; the D call from TCRdb, TRBD1, cannot be confirmed without DNA. The CDR3 is 14 residues long. CDR1 and CDR2 (germline): MNHEY, SMNVEV (reference sequence). CDR3 amino acids: CASRPGTGLYGYTF.

The chain combines TRBV12-3 or TRBV12-4 with TRBJ2-7; TCRdb's D call, TRBD1, is unchecked because there is no DNA. The CDR3 is 12 residues long. CDR3 sequence: CASSGTGYEQYF.

The rearrangement joins TRBV29-1 to TRBJ1-2. This CDR3 is built from 12 residues. Germline loops: CDR1 SQVTM, CDR2 ANQGSEA. The CDR3 protein is CSVGTNLYGYTF.

The rearrangement joins TRBV12-3 or TRBV12-4 to TRBJ1-1; TCRdb selects TRBD1, and the lack of DNA leaves this call unchecked. The CDR3 loop spans 13 amino acids. CDR3: CASSFSPDTEAFF.

The V and J genes are TRBV7-8 and TRBJ2-7; no DNA is available, so the TRBD2 call from TCRdb remains unchecked. The CDR3 contains 16 residues. Germline CDR1 reads SGHVS; CDR2 reads FQNEAQ. The CDR3 region is CASSSPRLAGNYEQYF.

The CDR3 reads CASSRGGTRQETQYF. This sequence joins TRBV11-1 and TRBJ2-5; TCRdb's D call of TRBD2 is untestable without DNA. This CDR3 has 15 residues. Germline lookup yields CDR1 SGHAT and CDR2 FQDESV (reference sequence).

This chain links TRBV5-8 with TRBJ2-2; there is no DNA to check the TCRdb D call of TRBD1. The CDR3 totals 17 residues. Germline V gene data show CDR1 as SGHTS and CDR2 as YDEGEE. The CDR3 protein is CASSLLSAGWRSGELFF.

The chain couples TRBV9 to TRBJ1-4. CDR1 and CDR2 (germline): SGDLS, YYNGEE. The CDR3 extends over 17 amino acids. The chain's CDR3 is CASSGGEVTATNEKLFF.